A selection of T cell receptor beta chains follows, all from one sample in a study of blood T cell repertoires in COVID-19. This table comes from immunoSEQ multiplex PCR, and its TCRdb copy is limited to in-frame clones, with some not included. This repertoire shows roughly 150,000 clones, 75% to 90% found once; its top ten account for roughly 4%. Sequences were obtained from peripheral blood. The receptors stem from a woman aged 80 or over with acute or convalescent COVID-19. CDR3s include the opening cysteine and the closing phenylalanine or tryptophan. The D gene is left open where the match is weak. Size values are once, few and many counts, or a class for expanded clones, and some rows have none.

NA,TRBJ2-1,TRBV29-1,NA,TGCAGCGCTGTAGGGGCCCACGGCGGGGTGGTTCCCTACAATGAGCAGTTCTTC,CSAVGAHGGVVPYNEQFF
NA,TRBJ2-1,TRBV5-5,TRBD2,TGTGCCAGCAGCCCTATGCTCTCCGGGACTAGATACAATGAGCAGTTCTTC,CASSPMLSGTRYNEQFF
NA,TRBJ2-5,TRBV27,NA,TGTGCCAGCAGTTTCAGGGGCGAGACCCAGTACTTC,CASSFRGETQYF
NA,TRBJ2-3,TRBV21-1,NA,TGTGCCAGCAGCAACCCCCAGGGGGCTAGCACAGATACGCAGTATTTT,CASSNPQGASTDTQYF
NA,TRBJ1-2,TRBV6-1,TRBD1,TGTGCCAGCAGTGAAGCGGGGACAGCTTTTGATGGCTACACCTTC,CASSEAGTAFDGYTF
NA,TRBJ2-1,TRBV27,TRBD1,TGTGCCAGCAGAACAGGGGTGCTGCTTTACAATGAGCAGTTCTTC,CASRTGVLLYNEQFF
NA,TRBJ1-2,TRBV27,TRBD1,TGTGCCAGCAGTCCAAGACAGGGAGCCTATGGCTACACCTTC,CASSPRQGAYGYTF
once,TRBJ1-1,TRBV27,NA,TGTGCCAGCAGTTTATCCCCGGGGATAGCGGGAACTGAAGCTTTCTTT,CASSLSPGIAGTEAFF
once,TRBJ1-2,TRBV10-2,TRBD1,TGCGCCAGCAGTGAGGCCCACAGGGGTGGCTACACCTTC,CASSEAHRGGYTF
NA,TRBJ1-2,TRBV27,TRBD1,TGTGCCAGCAGTACTATCGGACAGGGCGGTAACTATGGCTACACCTTC,CASSTIGQGGNYGYTF
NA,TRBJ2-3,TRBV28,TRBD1,TGTGCCAGCTGCCTTGGGTGGGACAGGGGTTCAGATACGCAGTATTTT,CASCLGWDRGSDTQYF
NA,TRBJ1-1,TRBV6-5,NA,TGTGCCAGCAGAGTTCAGGGTTACGCTGAAGCTTTCTTT,CASRVQGYAEAFF
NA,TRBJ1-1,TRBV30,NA,TGTGCCTGGAGCCTCGGGATGTACACTGAAGCTTTCTTT,CAWSLGMYTEAFF
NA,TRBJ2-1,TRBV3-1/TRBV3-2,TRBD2,TGTGCCAGCAGCCTTCTCGGGCGGGGGGGCCATGAGCAGTTCTTC,CASSLLGRGGHEQFF
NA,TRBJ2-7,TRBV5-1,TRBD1,TGCGCCAGCAGCCAGGGACAGGGGGCCCACGAGCAGTACTTC,CASSQGQGAHEQYF
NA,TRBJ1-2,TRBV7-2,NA,TGTGCCAGCAGCTTAGATAGTTCTCTTTATGGCTACACCTTC,CASSLDSSLYGYTF
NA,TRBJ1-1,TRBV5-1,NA,TGCGCCAGCAGCACCGCGCGCGGGTACACTGAAGCTTTCTTT,CASSTARGYTEAFF
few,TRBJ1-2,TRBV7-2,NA,TGTGCCAGCAGCTCCATGCAGGGCTTCTATGGCTACACCTTC,CASSSMQGFYGYTF
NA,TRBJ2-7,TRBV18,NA,TGTGCCAGCTCAGAAGACGGCCTGGGGAGCTACGAGCAGTACTTC,CASSEDGLGSYEQYF
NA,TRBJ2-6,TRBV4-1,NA,TGCGCCAGCAACCCGGGACTCCTCGTATCTGGGGCCAACGTCCTGACTTTC,CASNPGLLVSGANVLTF
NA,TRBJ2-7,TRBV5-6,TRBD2,TGTGCCAGCAGCCCGGGACTAGTGTACGAGCAGTACTTC,CASSPGLVYEQYF
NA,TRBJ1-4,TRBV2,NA,TGTGCCAGCTTTCAGGACGGGATTAATGAAAAACTGTTTTTT,CASFQDGINEKLFF
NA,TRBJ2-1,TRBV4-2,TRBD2,TGTGCCAGCAGCCTATCCGGGACTAGCAATTACAATGAGCAGTTCTTC,CASSLSGTSNYNEQFF
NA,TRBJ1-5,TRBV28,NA,TGTGCCAGCAGTTTAAGGGCAGGGGTAGGCAATCAGCCCCAGCATTTT,CASSLRAGVGNQPQHF
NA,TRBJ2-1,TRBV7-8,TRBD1,TGTGCCAGTTCGTGGGACAGGGTTTGGAATGAGCAGTTCTTC,CASSWDRVWNEQFF
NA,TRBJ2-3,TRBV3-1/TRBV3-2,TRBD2,TGTGCCAGCAGCCGAAGAGGTAGCGGGGATGCAGATACGCAGTATTTT,CASSRRGSGDADTQYF
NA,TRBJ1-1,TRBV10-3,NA,TGTGCCATCAGTGAGGCGGGAACAAACACTGAAGCTTTCTTT,CAISEAGTNTEAFF
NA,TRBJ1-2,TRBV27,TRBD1,TGTGCCAGCAGTTGGGACAGGGGAAGAGGTGGCTACACCTTC,CASSWDRGRGGYTF
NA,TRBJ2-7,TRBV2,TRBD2,TGTGCCAGCAGTGTTGCTAGCGGCAATACCGACAATCGAGAGCAGTACTTC,CASSVASGNTDNREQYF
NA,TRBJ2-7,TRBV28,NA,TGTGCCAGCAGTTTGGCCAGCGCTAGCACTAACACCTACGAGCAGTACTTC,CASSLASASTNTYEQYF
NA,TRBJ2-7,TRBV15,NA,TGTGCCACCAGCAGAATAACCTCGGGACAAACTACCTACGAGCAGTACTTC,CATSRITSGQTTYEQYF
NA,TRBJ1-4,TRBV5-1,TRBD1,TGCGCCAGCAGCCCGCAACAGGGGGATAATGAAAAACTGTTTTTT,CASSPQQGDNEKLFF
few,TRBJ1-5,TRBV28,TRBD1,TGTGCCAGCAGTTTCCCCCCCGACAGGGCTCAGCCCCAGCATTTT,CASSFPPDRAQPQHF
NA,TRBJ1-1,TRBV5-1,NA,TGCGCCAGCAGCTTCGGCAGGGCACTGAACACTGAAGCTTTCTTT,CASSFGRALNTEAFF
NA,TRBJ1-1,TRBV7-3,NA,TGTGCCAGCAGCACCACAGGAGCGAACACTGAAGCTTTCTTT,CASSTTGANTEAFF
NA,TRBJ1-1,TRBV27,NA,TGTGCCAGCAGTATATCAGGGGACACTGAAGCTTTCTTT,CASSISGDTEAFF
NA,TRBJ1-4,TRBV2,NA,TGTGCCAGTAGGGGGAATGAAAAACTGTTTTTT,CASRGNEKLFF